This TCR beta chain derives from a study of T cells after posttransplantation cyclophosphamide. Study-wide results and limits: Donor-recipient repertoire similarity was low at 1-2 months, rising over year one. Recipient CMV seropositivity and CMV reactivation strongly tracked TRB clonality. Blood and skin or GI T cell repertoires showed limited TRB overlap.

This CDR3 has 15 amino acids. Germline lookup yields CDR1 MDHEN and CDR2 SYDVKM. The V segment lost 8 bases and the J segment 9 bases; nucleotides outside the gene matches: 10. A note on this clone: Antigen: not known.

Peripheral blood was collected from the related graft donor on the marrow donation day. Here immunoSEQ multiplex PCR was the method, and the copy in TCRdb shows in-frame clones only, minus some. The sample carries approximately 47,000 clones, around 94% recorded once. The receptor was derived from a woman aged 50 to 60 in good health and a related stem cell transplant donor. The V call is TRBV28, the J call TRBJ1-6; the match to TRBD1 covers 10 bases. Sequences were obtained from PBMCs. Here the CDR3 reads CASWGRQGAGSPLHF. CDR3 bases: TGTGCCAGCTGGGGAAGACAGGGGGCTGGTTCACCCCTCCACTTT.